This T cell receptor (beta chain) was profiled in a study of cytomegalovirus exposure and HLA in healthy donors. Overall study findings and caveats: In a later analysis, compared with equally common non-associated chains, HLA-associated beta chains were more expanded. For most subjects, TCR beta sequences were reported to predict HLA-A and HLA-B alleles with accuracy. Among TCR beta chains, those listed as cytomegalovirus-associated numbered about 160.

In the PCR, 60 Vbeta and 13 Jbeta primers were used. Study processing details: An analysis that came later counted tens of millions of unique TCR beta chains, some 11 million shared. Measured with immunoSEQ multiplex PCR; TCRdb has only the in-frame clones, and not every one. That table is the source of V, J and clone size, and D and trimming were worked out from the DNA. The sample yields hundreds of thousands of clones, about 83% seen once. V was pared by 2 bases and J by 0 bases, with 9 bases between. Germline V lookup: CDR1 SGHDT, CDR2 YYEEEE. This CDR3 contains 15 residues. On this clone itself: Its antigen remains unidentified.

Material: PBMCs. The rearrangement uses TRBV5-6 and TRBJ1-5, with D hard to call. This TCR derives from a middle-aged man in good health and CMV-seronegative. The CDR3 DNA is TGTGCCAGCAGCTTCGGTACAGATAGCAATCAGCCCCAGCATTTT. It translates to CASSFGTDSNQPQHF.